This T cell receptor (beta chain) was sequenced during a study of shared clonotypes between healthy human individuals. Study-level points and caveats: Naive subsets generally had larger estimated richness than memory subsets. The study found about 5.1% of naive CD4 clonotypes shared across several donors. The represented genetic and exposure-history diversity was limited by the small number of donors.

Sequenced by immunoSEQ multiplex PCR; TCRdb stores in-frame clones only, minus some. The data contain over 2,000,000 clones, around 93% of them seen just once; the ten biggest clones take up 1.5% to 2%. Turning to this clone: What it binds is unknown.

This CDR3 is 13 amino acids long. V was pared by 6 bases and J by 1 base, with 9 bases between. Germline-derived CDR1 and CDR2 are MDHEN and SYDVKM. Terminally differentiated effector memory CD45RA+ cells were left out of the naive CD8 fraction, which was CD45RO-negative and positively selected for CCR7. The receptor comes from a man aged 18 to 35 in good health. Some clones in this sample may be carry-over from other donors' samples. The chain is built from TRBV28 and TRBJ1-1; D is unclear. Sequencing was done on a sample of naive CD8+ T cells from PBMCs. The CDR3 sequence is CASRPGRNTEAFF. The DNA for the CDR3 is TGTGCCAGCAGGCCCGGGAGGAACACTGAAGCTTTCTTT. The full variable domain, its missing parts supplied by reference TRBV28 and TRBJ1-1, is DVKVTQSSRYLVKRTGEKVFLECVQDMDHENMFWYRQDPGLGLRLIYFSYDVKMKEKGDIPEGYSVSREKKERFSLILESASTNQTSMYLCASRPGRNTEAFFGQGTRLTVV.